The clone carrying this T cell receptor (beta chain) is labeled as medium-sized. Its antigen is not identified. The size of this beta chain means little, since it is a stray read in a library made for alpha chains. The source of the sample is a study of spatial heterogeneity in lung cancer. TCRdb used MiXCR to reprocess the 5' RACE reads, holding one entry per CDR3 protein. The data contain 12,000 to 15,000 distinct CDR3 sequences, approximately 4.5% of them singletons. Study-wide results and limits: Tumoral mutation counts were tracked by counts of expanded intratumoral alpha and beta TCRs.

Trimming at V came to 1 base and at J to 2 bases, leaving 5 bases not matched to a gene. This CDR3 is 15 amino acids long. The sample's time point: sample taken at primary tumor resection. This TCR derives from a female donor with early-stage non-small cell lung cancer. Sequences were derived from lung tumor tissue, sampled at surgery. The chain combines TRBV12-3 or TRBV12-4 with TRBJ2-7, with TRBD1 identical over 7 bases. The CDR3 loop is CASSLGQGGPYEQYF. The CDR3 nucleotides read TGTGCCAGCAGTTTAGGACAGGGCGGGCCCTACGAGCAGTACTTC.